The 22 T cell receptor beta chains presented below share a single source sample, sequenced in a study of shared clonotypes between healthy human individuals. This table comes from immunoSEQ multiplex PCR, and its TCRdb copy is limited to in-frame clones, with some not included. The sample records approximately 640,000 clones, approximately 75% being singletons. Sequencing used memory CD4+ T cells sorted from blood. The sample's subset: CD45RA-negative fraction. Receptors originate from a woman aged 25 to 39 in good health.

The chain combines TRBV15 with TRBJ2-1; D gene ambiguous. Between the trimmed V and J ends, which lost 0 bases and 6 bases, there was a span of 12 bases. There are 15 residues in the CDR3. Germline V gene lookup returns CDR1 LNHNV and CDR2 YYDKDF (reference sequence). Here the CDR3 reads CATSRDRRASNEQFF. DNA for the CDR3: TGTGCCACCAGCAGAGATCGCCGGGCCTCCAATGAGCAGTTCTTC. Combining the CDR3 with reference TRBV15 and TRBJ2-1 gives the whole variable domain DAMVIQNPRYQVTQFGKPVTLSCSQTLNHNVMYWYQQKSSQAPKLLFHYYDKDFNNEADTPDNFQSRRPNTSFCFLDIRSPGLGDTAMYLCATSRDRRASNEQFFGPGTRLTVL.

This chain links TRBV6-1 with TRBJ2-2; 9 positions match TRBD1. CDR1 MNHNS and CDR2 SASEGT come from the germline V gene. This CDR3 contains 14 residues. After removal of 5 bases from V and 6 bases from J, the junction contained 4 bases not matched to a gene. The CDR3 DNA reads as TGTGCCAGCAGTAAACAGGGGGCGTCCGGGGAGCTGTTTTTT. It translates to CASSKQGASGELFF.

The table lists this clone with a few counts. The chain carries TRBV5-1 and TRBJ1-2, with 8 bases matching TRBD1. Germline CDR1 SGHRS, CDR2 YFSETQ. Trimming took 0 bases from V and 7 from J; bases not matched to a gene: 8. This CDR3 spans 15 amino acids. CDR3 coding DNA: TGCGCCAGCAGCTTGGCCGACAGGGGATGGTCTGGCTACACCTTC. It is translated as CASSLADRGWSGYTF.

The chain couples TRBV5-6 to TRBJ1-1; D ambiguous. The CDR3 length is 11 residues. Germline CDR1 and CDR2: SGHDT and YYEEEE. V shed 5 bases and J shed 7 bases, with 9 bases lying between them. Written as DNA, the CDR3 is TGTGCCAGCAGTATCCACAGTGAAGCTTTCTTT. Its translation is CASSIHSEAFF. The entire variable domain, with the rest obtained from reference TRBV5-6 and TRBJ1-1, is as follows: DAGVTQSPTHLIKTRGQQVTLRCSPKSGHDTVSWYQQALGQGPQFIFQYYEEEERQRGNFPDRFSGHQFPNYSSELNVNALLLGDSALYLCASSIHSEAFFGQGTRLTVV.

J is TRBJ1-2 and V is TRBV6-1; a possible D gene is TRBD1 (5 bases). The V and J ends lost 1 base and 5 bases respectively, with 11 bases between them. The V gene's germline CDR1 is MNHNS and CDR2 SASEGT. The CDR3 contains 14 residues. CDR3 sequence reads: CASSEGTRAYGYTF. The CDR3 bases are TGTGCCAGCAGTGAAGGGACAAGAGCTTATGGCTACACCTTC.

This clone occurred a few times. The V and J genes are TRBV7-9 and TRBJ2-5, with 8 bases aligning to TRBD1. The CDR3 consists of 16 residues. Germline CDR1 SEHNR, CDR2 FQNEAQ (reference sequence). V was clipped by 5 bases and J by 8 bases; unmatched bases: 16. CDR3 region: CASSRDRNWGKDTQYF. CDR3 nucleotide sequence: TGTGCCAGCAGCCGGGACAGGAATTGGGGAAAGGATACCCAGTACTTC.

The sample holds a few counts of this clone. The chain joins TRBV7-2 to TRBJ2-1, with unresolved D. V dropped 3 bases and J dropped 0 bases, with 9 bases sitting between them. Per the germline V gene, CDR1 is SGHTA and CDR2 is FQGNSA. The CDR3 length is 15 residues. The CDR3 loop is CASSFDGHSYNEQFF. In DNA, the CDR3 is TGTGCCAGCAGCTTCGACGGGCACTCCTACAATGAGCAGTTCTTC.

The rearrangement uses TRBV7-9 and TRBJ2-7; 8 nucleotides match TRBD2. V dropped 4 bases and J dropped 7; count of bases not matched to a gene: 15. The CDR3 has 16 amino acids. Germline V lookup: CDR1 SEHNR, CDR2 FQNEAQ (reference sequence). CDR3: CASSSPGTGGVREQYF. The CDR3 nucleotides are TGTGCCAGCAGCTCCCCGGGGACGGGGGGGGTACGGGAGCAGTACTTC.

The chain joins TRBV27 to TRBJ2-7; 11 nucleotides match TRBD1. Germline V gene sequence: CDR1 MNHEY, CDR2 SMNVEV (reference sequence). V shed 5 bases, J shed 3 bases, and the junction held 9 bases outside the gene matches. This CDR3 is 16 amino acids long. The CDR3, as DNA: TGTGCCAGCAGTCCTATCCTAGGGACAGGGGGCTACGAGCAGTACTTC. Encoded protein: CASSPILGTGGYEQYF.

The V gene is TRBV21-1, the J gene TRBJ2-2; the table assigns TRBD1, which was not confirmed against the DNA. TRBV21-1 is a pseudogene. CDR3 length: 16 amino acids. The chain's CDR3 is CASSKVRGAYPGELFF. The DNA of the CDR3 is TGTGCCAGCAGCAAAGTCAGGGGCGCGTATCCCGGGGAGCTGTTTTTT.

The chain couples TRBV28 to TRBJ1-2; 10 bases are shared with TRBD1. Germline assignment: CDR1 MDHEN and CDR2 SYDVKM. The trim removed 6 bases at V and 4 bases at J, leaving 8 bases unmatched. This CDR3 region has 15 residues. This CDR3 reads CASRKRQGAGYGYTF. CDR3 in DNA: TGTGCCAGCAGGAAGAGACAGGGGGCGGGCTATGGCTACACCTTC.

J is TRBJ1-6 and V is TRBV7-3, with D uncertain. V was clipped by 3 bases and J by 10 bases, with 10 bases between them. Germline V gives CDR1 SGHTA, CDR2 FQGTGA. The CDR3 totals 13 residues. In DNA form, the CDR3 reads TGTGCCAGCAGCTTTTCCGTTAACTCACCCCTCCACTTT. It yields the protein CASSFSVNSPLHF.

The rearrangement joins TRBV11-2 to TRBJ1-2; the D is unclear. Germline lookup yields CDR1 SGHAT and CDR2 FQNNGV. The V end was cut by 5 bases, the J end by 8 bases, with 18 bases between. The length of the CDR3 is 14 residues. The CDR3 here is CASSAIGRLVGYTF. The CDR3 coding sequence is TGTGCCAGCAGCGCTATCGGGAGGCTCGTGGGCTACACCTTC.

The chain is built from TRBV18 and TRBJ1-5, with 9 nucleotides matching TRBD1. This CDR3 contains 13 residues. Trimming cost V 8 bases and J 1 base; bases outside gene matches: 0. CDR1 KGHSH and CDR2 LQKENI come from the germline V gene. The CDR3 DNA reads as TGTGCCAGCGGACAGGGGAGCAATCAGCCCCAGCATTTT. It yields the protein CASGQGSNQPQHF.

The V call is TRBV7-9, the J call TRBJ1-5; D is perhaps TRBD1 (5 bases). The CDR3 is 17 residues long. The germline gives CDR1 SEHNR, CDR2 FQNEAQ (reference sequence). V was cut by 4 bases and J by 7 bases, with 23 bases left in between. CDR3 sequence: CASSSSEAWGVGQPQHF. The CDR3 DNA is TGTGCCAGCAGCTCCTCCGAGGCGTGGGGGGTTGGGCAGCCCCAGCATTTT.

Here the CDR3 DNA reads TGCAGCGTCAGCGGGTTCCCAGGGGGAGGTGAGCAGTTCTTC. Its translation is CSVSGFPGGGEQFF. V is TRBV29-1 and J is TRBJ2-1, with TRBD1 as a possible D gene (7 bases). The length of the CDR3 is 14 residues. Trimming cost V 6 bases and J 9 bases, with 21 bases left between them. The germline V gene encodes CDR1 SQVTM and CDR2 ANQGSEA.

This sequence joins TRBV10-3 and TRBJ1-1, with unresolved D. Germline CDR1 is ENHRY and CDR2 is SYGVKD. The CDR3 contains 14 residues. Trimming took off 5 bases at V and 1 base at J, with 11 bases between the two ends. CDR3 protein: CAISLREKNTEAFF. The CDR3 coding sequence is TGTGCCATCAGTCTAAGGGAGAAGAACACTGAAGCTTTCTTT.

V gene TRBV11-2 combines with J gene TRBJ2-1, with D uncertain. Germline lookup yields CDR1 SGHAT and CDR2 FQNNGV. This CDR3 contains 13 residues. V lost 1 base and J lost 4, with 5 bases in between. The CDR3 sequence is CASSLVKYNEQFF. CDR3 bases: TGTGCCAGCAGCTTAGTAAAGTACAATGAGCAGTTCTTC.

The CDR3 spells CASSGGGSNQPQHF. In DNA form, the CDR3 reads TGTGCCAGCAGTGGAGGGGGTAGCAATCAGCCCCAGCATTTT. The V and J genes are TRBV6-1 and TRBJ1-5, with D tentatively TRBD1 (6 bases). V was cut by 4 bases and J by 0 bases, with 7 bases left in between. Germline CDR1 MNHNS, CDR2 SASEGT. The CDR3 loop spans 14 amino acids.

The chain couples TRBV2 to TRBJ2-7; the D gene could be TRBD1 or TRBD2 (5 bases each). Between the trimmed V and J ends, which lost 1 base and 4 bases, there was a span of 14 bases. The CDR3 length is 15 residues. In germline, CDR1 is SNHLY, CDR2 FYNNEI. As DNA, the CDR3 is TGTGCCAGCAGTGAAGACGGGACGGCGTCATACGAGCAGTACTTC. It codes for CASSEDGTASYEQYF.

The chain combines TRBV6-1 with TRBJ1-5; maybe TRBD1 (5 bases). The ends were cut back, 1 base at V and 6 bases at J, with 13 bases in the middle. CDR3 length: 15 amino acids. Germline V gene lookup returns CDR1 MNHNS and CDR2 SASEGT. The CDR3 nucleotides are TGTGCCAGCAGTGAAGGGTTACAGGCAGCTCAGCCCCAGCATTTT. It encodes CASSEGLQAAQPQHF.

The V gene is TRBV21-1, the J gene TRBJ2-5; the DNA was not compared with TRBD1, the D call given in the table. TRBV21-1 is a pseudogene locus. This CDR3 comprises 16 residues. CDR3 in DNA: TGTGCCAGCAGCGATCGACAGGGACGGGCCAGCGAGACCCAGTACTTC. Translated: CASSDRQGRASETQYF.